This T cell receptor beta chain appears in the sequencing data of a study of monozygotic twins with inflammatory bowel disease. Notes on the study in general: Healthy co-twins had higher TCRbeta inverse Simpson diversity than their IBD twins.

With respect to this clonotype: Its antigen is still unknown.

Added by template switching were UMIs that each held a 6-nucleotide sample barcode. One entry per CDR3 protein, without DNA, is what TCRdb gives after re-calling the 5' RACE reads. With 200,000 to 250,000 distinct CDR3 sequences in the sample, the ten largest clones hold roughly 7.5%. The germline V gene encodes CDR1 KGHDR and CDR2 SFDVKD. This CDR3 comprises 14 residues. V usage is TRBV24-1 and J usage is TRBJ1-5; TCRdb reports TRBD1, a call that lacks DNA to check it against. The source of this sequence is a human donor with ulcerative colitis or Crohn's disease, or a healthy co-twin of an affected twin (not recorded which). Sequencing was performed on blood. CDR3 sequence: CATSRGSSNQPQHF.